The source of this T cell receptor beta chain is a study of blood T cells in healthy people across ages. Study-level results: Measured against age, TCR beta diversity per million T cells decreased in a roughly linear manner.

About 10 milliliters of peripheral blood were drawn from each donor. Per-sample PBMC isolation yielded at least 6 million cells. No fewer than 5.5 micrograms of total RNA were isolated from every sample. This CDR3 comprises 13 residues. The germline gives CDR1 KGHDR, CDR2 SFDVKD. Trimming pared 7 bases from V and 5 bases from J, leaving 13 bases between. This clonotype has a handful of counts. Its cognate antigen is unknown. Using a J-beta primer mix together with a sample-barcoded 5' primer, a second PCR was run for roughly 6 to 12 cycles. TCRdb reprocessed the 5' RACE reads via MiXCR and lists one record per CDR3 protein. The data contain some 1.7 million distinct CDR3 sequences, over 25% of them seen just once; the ten biggest clones take up around 7.7%.

The sequenced sample consisted of blood. This clonotype was obtained from a young woman in good health. The V and J genes are TRBV24-1 and TRBJ1-1; D unclear. CDR3: CATRGTDRTEAFF. In nucleotides, the CDR3 is TGTGCCACCAGGGGAACAGATCGGACTGAAGCTTTCTTT.